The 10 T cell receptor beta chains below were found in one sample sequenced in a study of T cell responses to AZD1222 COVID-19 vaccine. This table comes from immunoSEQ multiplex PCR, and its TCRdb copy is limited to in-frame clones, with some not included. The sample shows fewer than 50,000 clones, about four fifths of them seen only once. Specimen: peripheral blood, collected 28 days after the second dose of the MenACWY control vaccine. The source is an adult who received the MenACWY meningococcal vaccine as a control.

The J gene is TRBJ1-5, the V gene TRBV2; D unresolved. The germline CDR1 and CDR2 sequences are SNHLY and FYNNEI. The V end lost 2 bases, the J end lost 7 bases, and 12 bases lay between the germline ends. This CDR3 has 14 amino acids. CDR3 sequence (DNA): TGTGCCAGCAGTGAATTAGGCATTGACCAGCCCCAGCATTTT. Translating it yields CASSELGIDQPQHF.

DNA of the CDR3: TGTGCCAGTAGTACCGCCAGGGGTAGTGAAAAACTGTTTTTT. Its protein product is CASSTARGSEKLFF. V and J are TRBV19 and TRBJ1-4; perhaps TRBD1 as D (6 bases). This CDR3 has 14 residues. Germline V gene sequence: CDR1 LNHDA, CDR2 SQIVND (reference sequence). The V end was cut by 4 bases, the J end by 7 bases, with 13 bases between.

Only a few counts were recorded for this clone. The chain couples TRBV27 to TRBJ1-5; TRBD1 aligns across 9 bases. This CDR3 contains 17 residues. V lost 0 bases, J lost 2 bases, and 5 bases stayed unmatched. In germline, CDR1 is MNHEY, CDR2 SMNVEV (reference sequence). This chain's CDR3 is CASSLSGTGSGNQPQHF. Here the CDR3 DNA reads TGTGCCAGCAGTTTATCAGGGACAGGGAGCGGCAATCAGCCCCAGCATTTT.

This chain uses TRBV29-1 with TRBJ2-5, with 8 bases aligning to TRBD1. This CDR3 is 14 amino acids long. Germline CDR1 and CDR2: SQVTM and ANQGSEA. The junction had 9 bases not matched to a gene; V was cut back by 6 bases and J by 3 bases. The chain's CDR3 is CSVGKGQAKETQYF. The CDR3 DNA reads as TGCAGCGTCGGAAAGGGACAGGCTAAAGAGACCCAGTACTTC.

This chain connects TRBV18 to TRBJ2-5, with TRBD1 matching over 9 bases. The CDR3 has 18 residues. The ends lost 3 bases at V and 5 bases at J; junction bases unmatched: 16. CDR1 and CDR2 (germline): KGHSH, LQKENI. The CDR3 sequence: CASSPPTGGGLSGETQYF. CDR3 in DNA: TGTGCCAGCTCACCCCCCACAGGGGGCGGCCTCTCGGGGGAGACCCAGTACTTC.

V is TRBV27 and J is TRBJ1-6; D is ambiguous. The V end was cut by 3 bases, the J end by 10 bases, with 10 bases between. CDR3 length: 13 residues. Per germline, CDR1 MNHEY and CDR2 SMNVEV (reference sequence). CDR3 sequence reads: CASSFEVRSPLHF. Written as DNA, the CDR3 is TGTGCCAGCAGTTTTGAGGTTCGGTCACCCCTCCACTTT.

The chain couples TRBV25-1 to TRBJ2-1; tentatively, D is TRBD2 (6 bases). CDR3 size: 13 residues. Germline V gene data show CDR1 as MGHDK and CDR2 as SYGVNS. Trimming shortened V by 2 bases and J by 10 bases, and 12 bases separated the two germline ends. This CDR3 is CASSETGVGEQFF. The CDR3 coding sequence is TGTGCCAGCAGTGAAACGGGGGTCGGCGAGCAGTTCTTC.

Here the CDR3 DNA reads TGTGCCAGCAGTGCCCAGAGGGGGGAAGGGACTGAAGCTTTCTTT. Residues: CASSAQRGEGTEAFF. The chain couples TRBV27 to TRBJ1-1; tentatively, D is TRBD1 (6 bases). Germline V gene lookup returns CDR1 MNHEY and CDR2 SMNVEV (reference sequence). The V end lost 5 bases, the J end lost 5 bases, and 18 bases lay between the germline ends. The CDR3 length is 15 residues.

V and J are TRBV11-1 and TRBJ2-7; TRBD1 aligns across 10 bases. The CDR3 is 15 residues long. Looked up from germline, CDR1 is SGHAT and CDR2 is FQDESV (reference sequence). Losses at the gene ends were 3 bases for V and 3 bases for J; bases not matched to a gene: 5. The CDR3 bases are TGTGCCAGCAGCTTGACAGGGGGCTTTTTCTACGAGCAGTACTTC. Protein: CASSLTGGFFYEQYF.

The CDR3 bases are TGTGCCAGCAGCCTCCCCCGGGACAGGGGGCTGGGCGAGCAGTACGTC. This encodes CASSLPRDRGLGEQYV. The chain couples TRBV14 to TRBJ2-7; the match to TRBD1 covers 12 bases. The J segment lost 6 bases and the V segment lost 4 bases, leaving 10 bases of the junction unmatched. This CDR3 has 16 amino acids. CDR1 is SGHDN and CDR2 is FVKESK in the germline V gene.